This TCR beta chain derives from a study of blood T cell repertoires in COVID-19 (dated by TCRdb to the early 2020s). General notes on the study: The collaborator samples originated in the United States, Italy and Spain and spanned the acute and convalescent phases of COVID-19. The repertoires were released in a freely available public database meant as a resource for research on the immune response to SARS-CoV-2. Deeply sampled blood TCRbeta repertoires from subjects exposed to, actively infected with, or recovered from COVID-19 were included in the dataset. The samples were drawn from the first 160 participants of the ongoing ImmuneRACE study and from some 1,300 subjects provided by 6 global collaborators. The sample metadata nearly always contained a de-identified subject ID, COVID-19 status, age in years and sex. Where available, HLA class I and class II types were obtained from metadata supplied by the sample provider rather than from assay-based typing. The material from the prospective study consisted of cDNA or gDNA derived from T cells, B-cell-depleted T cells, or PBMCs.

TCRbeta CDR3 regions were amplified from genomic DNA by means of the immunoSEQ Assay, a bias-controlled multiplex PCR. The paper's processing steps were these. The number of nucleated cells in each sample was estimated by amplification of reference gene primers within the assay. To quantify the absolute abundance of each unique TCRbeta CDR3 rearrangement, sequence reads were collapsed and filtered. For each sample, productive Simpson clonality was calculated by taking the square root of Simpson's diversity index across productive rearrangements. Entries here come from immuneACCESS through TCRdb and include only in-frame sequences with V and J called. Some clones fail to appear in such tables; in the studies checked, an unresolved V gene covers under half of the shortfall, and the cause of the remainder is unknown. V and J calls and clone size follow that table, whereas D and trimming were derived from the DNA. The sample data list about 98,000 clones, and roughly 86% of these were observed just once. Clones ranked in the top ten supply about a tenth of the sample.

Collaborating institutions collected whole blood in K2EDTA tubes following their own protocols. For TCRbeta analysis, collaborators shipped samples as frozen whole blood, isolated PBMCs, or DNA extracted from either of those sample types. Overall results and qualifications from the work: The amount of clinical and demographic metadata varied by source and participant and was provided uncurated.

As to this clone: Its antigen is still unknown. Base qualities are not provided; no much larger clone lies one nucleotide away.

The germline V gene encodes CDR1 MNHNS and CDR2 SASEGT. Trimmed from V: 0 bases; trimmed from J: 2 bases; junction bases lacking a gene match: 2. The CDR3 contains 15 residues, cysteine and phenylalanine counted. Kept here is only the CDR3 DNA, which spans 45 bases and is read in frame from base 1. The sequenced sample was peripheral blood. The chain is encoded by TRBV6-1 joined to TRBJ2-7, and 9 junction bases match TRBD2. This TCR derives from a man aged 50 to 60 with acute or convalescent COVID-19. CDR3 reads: CASSEAAGGAYEQYF. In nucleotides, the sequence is TGTGCCAGCAGTGAAGCGGCGGGAGGGGCCTACGAGCAGTACTTC.